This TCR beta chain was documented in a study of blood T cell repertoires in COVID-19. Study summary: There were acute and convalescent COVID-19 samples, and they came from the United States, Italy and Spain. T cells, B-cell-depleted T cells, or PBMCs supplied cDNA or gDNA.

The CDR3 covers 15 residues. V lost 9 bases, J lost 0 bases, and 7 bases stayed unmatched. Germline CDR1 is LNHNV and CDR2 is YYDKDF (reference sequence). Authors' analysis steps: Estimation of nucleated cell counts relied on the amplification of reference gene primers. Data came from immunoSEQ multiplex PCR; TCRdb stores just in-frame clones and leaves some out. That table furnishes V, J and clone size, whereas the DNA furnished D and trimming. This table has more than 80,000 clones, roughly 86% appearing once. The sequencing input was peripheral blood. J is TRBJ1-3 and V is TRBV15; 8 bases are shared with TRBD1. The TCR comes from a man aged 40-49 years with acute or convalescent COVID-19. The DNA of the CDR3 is TGTGCCACTCGGGACAGGCGGCTCTCTGGAAACACCATATATTTT. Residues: CATRDRRLSGNTIYF.